This paragraph reports one T cell receptor beta chain. Its antigen is not known. The sequenced template was RNA, covering the TCR beta CDR3 region. Second-round multiplex PCR followed a first-round RT-PCR using HTBI primers. TCRdb re-derived calls from the multiplex PCR reads in MiXCR, one entry per CDR3 protein. In the table there are approximately 1.2 million distinct CDR3 sequences, 35% to 45% of which are singletons. This sample stems from a study of Graves' ophthalmopathy and Graves' hyperthyroidism. Points from the study as a whole: Detected in blood as well were most expanded thyroid clonotypes with frequency above 0.001.

Germline V gene data show CDR1 as MNHEY and CDR2 as SVGEGT. CDR3 size: 14 residues. Trimming removed 4 bases at V and 3 bases at J, with 13 bases between. V is TRBV6-2 or TRBV6-3 and J is TRBJ2-7, with D possibly being TRBD1 (6 bases). The sequence derives from an adult man with Graves' hyperthyroidism. Sequenced input: peripheral blood or thyroid tissue (not recorded which). The CDR3 sequence is CASSSRTVRYEQYF. CDR3 bases: TGTGCCAGCAGTTCCCGGACAGTGCGCTACGAGCAGTACTTC.